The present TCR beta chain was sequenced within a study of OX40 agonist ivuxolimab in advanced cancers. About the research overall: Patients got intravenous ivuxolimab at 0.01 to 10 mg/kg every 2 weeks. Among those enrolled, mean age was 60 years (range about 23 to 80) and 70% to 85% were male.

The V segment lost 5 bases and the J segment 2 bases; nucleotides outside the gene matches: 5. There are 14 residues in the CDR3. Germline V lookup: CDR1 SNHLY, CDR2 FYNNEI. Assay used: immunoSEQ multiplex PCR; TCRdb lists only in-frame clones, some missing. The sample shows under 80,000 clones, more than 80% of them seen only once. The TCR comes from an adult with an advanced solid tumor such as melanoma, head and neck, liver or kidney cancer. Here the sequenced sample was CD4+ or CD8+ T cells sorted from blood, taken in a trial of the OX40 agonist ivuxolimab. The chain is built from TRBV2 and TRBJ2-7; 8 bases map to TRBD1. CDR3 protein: CASSKTGVPYEQYF. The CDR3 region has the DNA TGTGCCAGCAGTAAGACAGGGGTCCCCTACGAGCAGTACTTC.